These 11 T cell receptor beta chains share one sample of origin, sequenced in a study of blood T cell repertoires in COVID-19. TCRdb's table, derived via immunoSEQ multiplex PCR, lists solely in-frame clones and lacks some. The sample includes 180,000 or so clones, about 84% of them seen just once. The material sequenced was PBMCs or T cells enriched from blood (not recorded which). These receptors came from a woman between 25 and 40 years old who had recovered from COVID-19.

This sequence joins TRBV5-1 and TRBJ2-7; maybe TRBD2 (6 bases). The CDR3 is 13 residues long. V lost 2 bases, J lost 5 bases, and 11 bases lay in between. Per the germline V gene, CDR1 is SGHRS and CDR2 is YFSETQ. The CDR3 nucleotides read TGCGCCAGCAGCTTCGGAGGGGACCACGAGCAGTACTTC. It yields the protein CASSFGGDHEQYF.

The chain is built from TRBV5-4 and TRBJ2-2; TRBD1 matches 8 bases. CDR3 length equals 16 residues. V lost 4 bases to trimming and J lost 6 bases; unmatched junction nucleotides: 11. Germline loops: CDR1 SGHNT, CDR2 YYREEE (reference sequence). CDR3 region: CASSLGDRGKAGELFF. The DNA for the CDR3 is TGTGCCAGCAGCCTCGGCGACAGGGGAAAGGCCGGGGAGCTGTTTTTT.

The CDR3 DNA reads TGCAGCGTTGCAACAGGGGAACAGCCCCAGCATTTT. This encodes CSVATGEQPQHF. The V call is TRBV29-1, the J call TRBJ1-5; TRBD1 aligns across 7 bases. V lost 4 bases, J lost 7 bases, and 4 bases stayed unmatched. CDR1 and CDR2 from the germline V gene are SQVTM and ANQGSEA. The CDR3 consists of 12 residues.

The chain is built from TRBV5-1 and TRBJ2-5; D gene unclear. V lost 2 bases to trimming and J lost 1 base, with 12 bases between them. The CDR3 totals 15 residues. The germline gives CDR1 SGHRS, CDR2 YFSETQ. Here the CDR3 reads CASSFGTSPQETQYF. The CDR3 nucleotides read TGCGCCAGCAGCTTTGGCACGTCACCCCAAGAGACCCAGTACTTC.

The CDR3 DNA is TGCGCCAGCAGTTTCAACACTCGGACAGGGCATGGTGAGACCCAGTACTTC. Protein product: CASSFNTRTGHGETQYF. The V and J genes are TRBV23-1 and TRBJ2-5; 8 nucleotides line up with TRBD1. TRBV23-1 is reported as an ORF; its role is uncertain. V lost 5 bases to trimming and J lost 5 bases; unmatched junction nucleotides: 16. CDR3 length: 17 residues.

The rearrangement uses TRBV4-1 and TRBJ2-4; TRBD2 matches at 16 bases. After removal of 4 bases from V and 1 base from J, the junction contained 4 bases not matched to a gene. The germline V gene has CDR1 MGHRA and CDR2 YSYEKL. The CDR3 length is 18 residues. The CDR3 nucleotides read TGCGCCAGCAGCCCGGGACTAGCGGGAGGGCTTGCCAAAAACATTCAGTACTTC. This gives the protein CASSPGLAGGLAKNIQYF.

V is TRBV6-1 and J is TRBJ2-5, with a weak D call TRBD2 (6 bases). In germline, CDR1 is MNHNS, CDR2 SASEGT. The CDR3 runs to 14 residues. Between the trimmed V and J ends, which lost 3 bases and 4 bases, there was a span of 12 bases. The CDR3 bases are TGTGCCAGCAGTGAGGGACTGGCAGCAGAGACCCAGTACTTC. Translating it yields CASSEGLAAETQYF.

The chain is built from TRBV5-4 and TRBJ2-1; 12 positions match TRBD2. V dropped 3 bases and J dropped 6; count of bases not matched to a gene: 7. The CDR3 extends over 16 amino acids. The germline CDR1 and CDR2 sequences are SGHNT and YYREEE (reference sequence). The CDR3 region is CASSSSSGRALNEQFF. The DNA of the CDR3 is TGTGCCAGCAGCTCTTCTAGCGGGAGGGCCCTCAATGAGCAGTTCTTC.

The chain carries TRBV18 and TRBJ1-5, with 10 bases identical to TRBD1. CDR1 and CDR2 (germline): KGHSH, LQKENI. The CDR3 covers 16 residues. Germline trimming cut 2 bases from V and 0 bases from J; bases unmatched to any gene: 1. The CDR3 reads CASSPGTGDSNQPQHF. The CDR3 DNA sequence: TGTGCCAGCTCACCAGGGACAGGGGATAGCAATCAGCCCCAGCATTTT.

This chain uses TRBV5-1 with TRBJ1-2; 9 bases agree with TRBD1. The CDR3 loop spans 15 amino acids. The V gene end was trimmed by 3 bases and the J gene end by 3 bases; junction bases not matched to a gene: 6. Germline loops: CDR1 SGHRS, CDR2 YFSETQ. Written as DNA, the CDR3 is TGCGCCAGCAGCTCCGGGACAGGGCTTCACTATGGCTACACCTTC. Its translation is CASSSGTGLHYGYTF.

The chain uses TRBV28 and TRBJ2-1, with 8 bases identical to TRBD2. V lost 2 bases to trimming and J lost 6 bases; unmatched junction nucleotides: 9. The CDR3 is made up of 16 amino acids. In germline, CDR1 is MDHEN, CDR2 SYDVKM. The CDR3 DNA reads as TGTGCCAGCAGTTTAAATGTGGCGGGACTAGGCAATGAGCAGTTCTTC. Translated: CASSLNVAGLGNEQFF.